Sequencing of this T cell receptor (beta chain) was carried out in a study of CD8+CD57+ T cells in acquired aplastic anemia. Overall study: Across the sorted CD4+ and CD8+ cells, DNA amounts averaged about 3.2 ug. As sequenced from healthy donors, CD4+ cells averaged about 9.8 million reads.

The template for TCR beta VDJ and CDR3 sequence profiling was genomic DNA. MiXCR was run by TCRdb on the reads, yielding one entry per CDR3 protein. The top ten clones hold 65% to 70% of a sample with roughly 86,000 distinct CDR3 sequences, 40% to 50% of them seen once. General study findings and limits: Twenty-nine shared CD8+ CDR3s appeared highly expressed within patients' immunodominant clones. Researchers reported that CD8+ Simpson's diversity was not significantly different in patients versus controls.

Germline V lookup: CDR1 WNHNN, CDR2 SYGVQD (reference sequence). The ends were cut back, 3 bases at V and 8 bases at J, with 8 bases in the middle. The CDR3 runs to 12 residues. In its sample, this clonotype was seen many times. Its antigen is not identified. The clonotype originates from a human donor in good health, serving as a control. Sample: sorted CD4+, CD8+, or CD8+CD57+ T cells (not recorded which) from PBMCs. V gene TRBV10-1 combines with J gene TRBJ2-1; D remains unclear. In nucleotides, the CDR3 is TGCGCCAGCAGTGACCGTGGAGATGAGCAGTTCTTC. Amino acids: CASSDRGDEQFF.